This entry lists 31 T cell receptor beta chains sequenced from one sample in a study of regulatory T cells in long-lasting Graves disease (dated by TCRdb to 2020 to 2023). Receptor amplification or capture employed multiplex PCR. TCRdb records Illumina HiSeq 4000 as the sequencer. iRepertoire HTBI primers and Arm-PCR amplification of CDR3 regions were used to construct TCR beta libraries. The raw public data were reprocessed by TCRdb itself: fastp quality trimming at Q25, MiXCR clonotype calling, in-frame beta chains only. Each entry merges the rows of one CDR3 protein and shows their most common DNA and genes. The table for this sample lists around 460,000 distinct CDR3 sequences; less than 25% of them were counted only once. Over 10% of the sample belongs to the ten largest clones. The meaning of the sample's time point label: persistent/refractory GD, antithyroid drugs over 5 years with positive TRAb. RNA was extracted from PBMCs in TRIzol for both TCR sequencing and RNA sequencing.

Sequencing was performed on peripheral blood mononuclear cells (PBMCs), taken when the disease was refractory, from a patient treated with antithyroid drugs. The receptors derive from a female donor with Graves disease.

V and J are TRBV19 and TRBJ1-1; D is unresolved. Germline V gives CDR1 LNHDA, CDR2 SQIVND (reference sequence). The CDR3 consists of 12 residues. V was pared by 7 bases and J by 6 bases, with 12 bases between. This CDR3 reads CASTPGDAEAFF. CDR3 nucleotides: TGTGCCAGTACCCCCGGGGATGCTGAAGCTTTCTTT.

This clonotype was picked up a small number of times. The chain is built from TRBV20-1 and TRBJ2-1; 8 bases align to TRBD2. Germline V gives CDR1 DFQATT, CDR2 SNEGSKA (reference sequence). V was pared by 1 base and J by 0 bases, with 11 bases of the junction left unmatched. There are 18 residues in the CDR3. The CDR3: CSARGQPVSGGSYNEQFF. The CDR3 nucleotides read TGCAGTGCTAGAGGTCAGCCTGTCAGCGGGGGCTCCTACAATGAGCAGTTCTTC.

This clonotype was counted a few times. The rearrangement links TRBV9 to TRBJ2-7; 7 nucleotides match TRBD1. Germline CDR1 is SGDLS and CDR2 is YYNGEE. J lost 0 bases, V lost 3 bases, and 3 bases had no gene match. The CDR3 is 14 amino acids. Here the CDR3 reads CASSAGQNSYEQYF. The CDR3 DNA is TGTGCCAGCAGCGCGGGACAGAACTCCTACGAGCAGTACTTC.

This clonotype occurred many times. The rearrangement joins TRBV28 to TRBJ1-2; 10 nucleotides align to TRBD1. The germline gives CDR1 MDHEN, CDR2 SYDVKM. J lost 0 bases, V lost 5 bases, and 9 bases had no gene match. The CDR3 length is 17 residues. The CDR3 spells CASSMGTGELANYGYTF. The CDR3 DNA reads TGTGCCAGCAGTATGGGGACAGGGGAATTGGCTAACTATGGCTACACCTTC.

The rearrangement uses TRBV7-9 and TRBJ2-7, with D possibly TRBD1 on 6 matching bases. The germline V gene encodes CDR1 SEHNR and CDR2 FQNEAQ (reference sequence). V was pared by 4 bases and J by 3 bases, with 13 bases between. The CDR3 runs 14 residues. CDR3 residues: CASSSYRDGYEQYF. CDR3 DNA sequence: TGTGCCAGCAGCTCCTACAGGGACGGCTACGAGCAGTACTTC.

This clonotype was detected many times. The chain has TRBV7-2 and TRBJ1-6; the D gene is possibly TRBD1 (5 bases). The CDR3 is 15 amino acids. Germline values: CDR1 SGHTA, CDR2 FQGNSA. Trimming took 4 bases from V and 6 from J, leaving 13 bases between them. The CDR3 bases are TGTGCCAGCAGCTCCTTCCAGGGAGGTAATTCACCCCTCCACTTT. This encodes CASSSFQGGNSPLHF.

Points on this clonotype: The junction does not match germline at one end; this may be a read error. The gene calls are TRBV20-1 and TRBJ1-4, with D possibly being TRBD1 (6 bases). This CDR3 spans 13 amino acids. The germline gives CDR1 DFQATT, CDR2 SNEGSKA (reference sequence). The CDR3 region is CSAAQGGSEKLLF. CDR3 nucleotides: TGCAGTGCTGCACAGGGAGGAAGTGAAAAACTGCTTTTT.

This clonotype was seen a handful of times. The chain employs TRBV12-3 or TRBV12-4 and TRBJ2-1, with TRBD1 matching 9 bases. The CDR3 has 15 amino acids. Losses at the gene ends were 7 bases for V and 3 bases for J; bases not matched to a gene: 7. CDR3 nucleotides: TGTGCCAGCACCAAGCCGGGACAGGGCTACAATGAGCAGTTCTTC. This codes for CASTKPGQGYNEQFF.

This clonotype has only a few counts. A much larger clone sits a single nucleotide away, making a read error possible. This chain uses TRBV9 with TRBJ2-2; no firm D call. Germline CDR1 is SGDLS and CDR2 is YYNGEE. There are 11 residues in the CDR3. Between the trimmed V and J ends, which lost 6 bases and 2 bases, there was a span of 2 bases. CDR3 region: CASKNTGELFF. CDR3 sequence (DNA): TGTGCCAGCAAAAACACCGGGGAGCTGTTTTTT.

This clonotype was detected ten times or more. The chain couples TRBV27 to TRBJ1-2; D not resolved. Trimming shortened V by 7 bases and J by 3 bases, and 27 bases separated the two germline ends. The germline CDR1 and CDR2 sequences are MNHEY and SMNVEV (reference sequence). The CDR3 loop spans 18 amino acids. DNA of the CDR3: TGTGCCAGCACCTCCCGCCTTACAATGGGTAGGACGGACTATGGCTACACCTTC. It yields the protein CASTSRLTMGRTDYGYTF.

This clonotype has only a few counts. The chain employs TRBV29-1 and TRBJ2-5, with 7 bases lining up with TRBD1. In germline, CDR1 is SQVTM, CDR2 ANQGSEA. V lost 6 bases, J lost 1 base, and 5 bases stayed unmatched. The CDR3 has 13 residues. The CDR3 region is CSVRQGSQETQYF. For the CDR3, the DNA is TGCAGCGTAAGACAGGGTTCCCAAGAGACCCAGTACTTC.

The chain is built from TRBV6-1 and TRBJ2-7; TRBD2 aligns across 8 bases. This CDR3 comprises 15 residues. Germline CDR1 MNHNS, CDR2 SASEGT. J gave up 3 bases and V 4 bases, and 8 bases lay outside the gene matches. CDR3: CASSGGAGGLYEQYF. CDR3 sequence (DNA): TGTGCCAGCAGTGGGGGCGCGGGGGGACTCTACGAGCAGTACTTC.

The chain has TRBV6-2 or TRBV6-3 and TRBJ1-5; perhaps TRBD1 as D (5 bases). Germline assignment: CDR1 MNHEY and CDR2 SVGEGT. Trimming removed 4 bases from V and 5 bases from J, with 9 bases in between. The CDR3 is 13 amino acids. The CDR3 nucleotides are TGTGCCAGCAGTTCGATCAGGGATCAGCCCCAGCATTTT. Translating gives CASSSIRDQPQHF.

This clonotype has ten or more counts. The rearrangement links TRBV11-1 to TRBJ2-5; TRBD1 matches at 11 bases. The germline V gene has CDR1 SGHAT and CDR2 FQDESV (reference sequence). The CDR3 runs to 17 residues. V dropped 3 bases and J dropped 4; count of bases not matched to a gene: 10. The CDR3 reads CASSFTGTGGFGETQYF. The CDR3 bases are TGTGCCAGCAGCTTTACCGGGACAGGGGGTTTCGGAGAGACCCAGTACTTC.

The chain links TRBV20-1 to TRBJ1-1; 9 bases align to TRBD1. Trimming took 6 bases from V and 0 from J; bases not matched to a gene: 5. The CDR3 spans 14 residues. Germline V gene lookup returns CDR1 DFQATT and CDR2 SNEGSKA (reference sequence). CDR3 region: CSAPWTGVNTEAFF. CDR3 sequence (DNA): TGCAGTGCCCCCTGGACAGGGGTGAACACTGAAGCTTTCTTT.

This clonotype was recorded a few times. The gene calls are TRBV3-1 and TRBJ1-2, with D perhaps TRBD1 (5 bases). The CDR3 spans 16 residues. Per the germline V gene, CDR1 is LGHDT and CDR2 is YNNKEL (reference sequence). The V gene lost 1 base and the J gene lost 3 bases, with 15 bases spanning the gap. The CDR3 DNA reads TGTGCCAGCAGCCAAGCCTCCACGGGGACGGACTATGGCTACACCTTC. As protein: CASSQASTGTDYGYTF.

This clonotype was detected ten times or more. The V gene is TRBV6-5, the J gene TRBJ2-5; TRBD1 might be the D (6 bases). The CDR3 consists of 15 residues. The V gene's germline CDR1 is MNHEY and CDR2 SVGAGI. V lost 0 bases to trimming and J lost 4 bases, with 12 bases between them. The CDR3 sequence is CASSYSGRGRETQYF. DNA of the CDR3: TGTGCCAGCAGTTACTCGGGCAGGGGTCGAGAGACCCAGTACTTC.

This clonotype came up many times. V gene TRBV10-3 combines with J gene TRBJ1-2, with 8 bases aligning to TRBD1. The length of the CDR3 is 13 residues. Unmatched junction bases numbered 7, after V lost 7 bases and J lost 6 bases. In germline, CDR1 is ENHRY, CDR2 SYGVKD. The chain's CDR3 is CAITLDREDGYTF. CDR3 coding DNA: TGTGCCATCACTCTGGACAGGGAGGATGGCTACACCTTC.

This clonotype was observed at least ten times. This rearrangement joins TRBV28 to TRBJ1-2; D not certain. CDR1 is MDHEN, CDR2 SYDVKM, per germline. The CDR3 spans 13 residues. V lost 5 bases, J lost 4 bases, and 11 bases lay in between. The CDR3 spells CASSPERRYGYTF. The CDR3 DNA sequence: TGTGCCAGCAGTCCAGAGAGGCGCTATGGCTACACCTTC.

This clonotype was seen more than once but under ten times. V usage is TRBV30 and J usage is TRBJ1-1; 8 positions agree with TRBD1. Germline lookup yields CDR1 GTSNPN and CDR2 SVGIG (reference sequence). There are 12 residues in the CDR3. J gave up 10 bases and V 3 bases, and 7 bases lay outside the gene matches. The DNA of the CDR3 is TGTGCCTGGAGGACCCCGACAGGGGCAGCTTTCTTT. This gives the protein CAWRTPTGAAFF. The full variable domain, in which reference TRBV30 and TRBJ1-1 provide the parts outside the CDR3, is SQTIHQWPATLVQPVGSPLSLECTVEGTSNPNLYWYRQAAGRGLQLLFYSVGIGQISSEVPQNLSASRPQDRQFILSSKKLLLSDSGFYLCAWRTPTGAAFFGQGTRLTVV.

J is TRBJ2-1 and V is TRBV4-3, with 11 nucleotides matching TRBD2. V shed 2 bases and J 10 bases; nucleotides not matched to a gene: 4. The CDR3 is 14 amino acids. Germline CDR1 is LGHNA and CDR2 is YSLEER. The CDR3: CASSQSPSGREQFF. CDR3 nucleotide sequence: TGCGCCAGCAGCCAATCCCCTAGCGGGAGGGAGCAGTTCTTC.

This rearrangement joins TRBV7-9 to TRBJ1-1; TRBD1 is a possible D gene (5 bases). The CDR3 is made up of 18 amino acids. Per the germline V gene, CDR1 is SEHNR and CDR2 is FQNEAQ (reference sequence). The V and J ends lost 5 bases and 5 bases respectively, with 27 bases between them. CDR3 sequence reads: CASSISPGRSAVRTEAFF. CDR3 nucleotides: TGTGCCAGCAGCATTTCCCCGGGACGTTCGGCAGTGAGGACTGAAGCTTTCTTT. The full variable domain, completed using reference TRBV7-9 and TRBJ1-1, is DTGVSQNPRHKITKRGQNVTFRCDPISEHNRLYWYRQTLGQGPEFLTYFQNEAQLEKSRLLSDRFSAERPKGSFSTLEIQRTEQGDSAMYLCASSISPGRSAVRTEAFFGQGTRLTVV.

Of note for this clonotype: A much more abundant neighbour one base away suggests this may be a read error. The chain recombines TRBV28 with TRBJ2-2, with D possibly matching TRBD1 (8 bases). The CDR3 has 17 residues. The V gene lost 3 bases and the J gene lost 5 bases, with 19 bases spanning the gap. Germline V gives CDR1 MDHEN, CDR2 SYDVKM. CDR3 sequence reads: CASSFEEYRGGTGELFF. The DNA for the CDR3 is TGTGCCAGCAGTTTCGAGGAATACAGGGGGGGGACCGGGGAGCTGTTTTTT.

The table lists this clonotype with many counts. J is TRBJ2-5 and V is TRBV7-2; D may be TRBD1 (6 bases). This CDR3 is built from 14 residues. From germline, CDR1 is SGHTA and CDR2 FQGNSA. Deletions cut 5 bases from V and 5 bases from J, with 15 bases between. The CDR3 is CASSKETGTETQYF. DNA of the CDR3: TGTGCCAGCAGCAAAGAAACAGGGACCGAGACCCAGTACTTC.

CDR3 in DNA: TGCGCCAGCAGCTTAAGGGAGAGCCCGTACGAGCAGTACTTC. Protein: CASSLRESPYEQYF. The chain carries TRBV5-1 and TRBJ2-7; D is perhaps TRBD2 (5 bases). The CDR3 has 14 amino acids. The germline CDR1 and CDR2 sequences are SGHRS and YFSETQ. Trimming cost V 2 bases and J 4 bases, with 13 bases left between them.

V usage is TRBV20-1 and J usage is TRBJ2-3; possibly TRBD2 for D (5 bases). V was shortened by 6 bases and J by 5 bases, with 12 bases between the two germline ends. CDR3 length: 12 residues. Looked up from germline, CDR1 is DFQATT and CDR2 is SNEGSKA (reference sequence). The CDR3 spells CSAPPGLDTQYF. The CDR3 nucleotides are TGCAGTGCCCCGCCGGGGTTAGATACGCAGTATTTT.

This clonotype was picked up a small number of times. The J gene is TRBJ2-2, the V gene TRBV7-6; D possibly corresponds to TRBD2 (6 bases). CDR1 SGHVS and CDR2 FNYEAQ come from the germline V gene. There are 18 residues in the CDR3. The V end lost 1 base, the J end lost 0 bases, and 15 bases lay between the germline ends. For the CDR3, the DNA is TGTGCCAGCAGCTTAGTAGGCTGGGAGGAGTCGAACACCGGGGAGCTGTTTTTT. Protein: CASSLVGWEESNTGELFF. The full variable domain, completed using reference TRBV7-6 and TRBJ2-2, is GAGVSQSPRYKVTKRGQDVALRCDPISGHVSLYWYRQALGQGPEFLTYFNYEAQQDKSGLPNDRFSAERPEGSISTLTIQRTEQRDSAMYRCASSLVGWEESNTGELFFGEGSRLTVL.

V gene TRBV7-9 combines with J gene TRBJ1-1; a weak D match, TRBD1 (6 bases). This CDR3 is built from 12 residues. V lost 10 bases to trimming and J lost 4 bases, with 13 bases between them. The germline V gene has CDR1 SEHNR and CDR2 FQNEAQ (reference sequence). The CDR3 region has the DNA TGTGCCACCGACACAGGGAGCACTGAAGCTTTCTTT. Encoded protein: CATDTGSTEAFF.

This clonotype was detected ten times or more. J is TRBJ2-7 and V is TRBV28; D not certain. V gave up 6 bases and J gave up 2 bases, with 11 bases separating them. This CDR3 is built from 13 residues. The germline CDR1 and CDR2 sequences are MDHEN and SYDVKM. The CDR3, as DNA: TGTGCCAGCAGCCGTAGACAAACCTACGAGCAGTACTTC. Amino acid sequence: CASSRRQTYEQYF.

This clonotype was picked up many times. The chain couples TRBV15 to TRBJ1-4; TRBD1 might be the D (6 bases). V was trimmed by 3 bases and J by 8 bases, leaving 10 bases between them. The germline V gene has CDR1 LNHNV and CDR2 YYDKDF (reference sequence). CDR3 size: 13 residues. Written as DNA, the CDR3 is TGTGCCACCAGCAGTACAGGGTCAGAAAAACTGTTTTTT. This translates into CATSSTGSEKLFF.

This clonotype was recorded a few times. The rearrangement joins TRBV7-9 to TRBJ2-4; D gene unclear. Trimming pared 8 bases from V and 5 bases from J, leaving 13 bases between. Per germline, CDR1 SEHNR and CDR2 FQNEAQ (reference sequence). CDR3 length: 13 amino acids. The CDR3 is CASRVVIENIQYF. The CDR3 DNA follows: TGTGCCAGCCGAGTGGTAATCGAAAACATTCAGTACTTC.